The 10 T cell receptor beta chains presented below share a single source sample, sequenced in a study of human T cells and chemical hapten exposure (dated by TCRdb to 2020 to 2023). Receptors were amplified or captured by 5' RACE. Sequenced on an Illumina MiSeq. TCRdb applied fastp at Q25 and MiXCR to the public reads, then kept only in-frame beta chains. Records with the same CDR3 protein are collapsed into one entry carrying the most frequent genes and DNA. For this sample the table gives some 78,000 distinct CDR3 sequences, of which 6% to 8.5% were detected only once. Clones ranked in the top ten supply around 2% of the sample. Total RNA was isolated from unfractionated whole blood collected in Tempus Blood RNA tubes. The origin of the receptors is a male donor in good health.

This clonotype was detected only a few times. The chain joins TRBV7-2 to TRBJ1-5, with 8 positions matching TRBD1. In germline, CDR1 is SGHTA, CDR2 FQGNSA. With 5 bases clipped from V and 3 bases from J, the junction kept 6 bases outside the gene matches. The CDR3 has 15 amino acids. In DNA form, the CDR3 reads TGTGCCAGCAGCCCGGGACAGGCGTTCAATCAGCCCCAGCATTTT. It translates to CASSPGQAFNQPQHF.

The chain uses TRBV19 and TRBJ2-7; 12 bases fit TRBD2. This CDR3 is 15 amino acids long. J was trimmed by 4 bases and V by 1 base; bases with no gene match: 2. Germline V CDR1 and CDR2: LNHDA, SQIVND (reference sequence). CDR3 protein: CASSIGLAGVYEQYF. The CDR3 nucleotides read TGTGCCAGTAGTATAGGACTAGCGGGAGTGTACGAGCAGTACTTC.

This clonotype turned up a few times. The CDR3 sequence: CASSTRTGGPSYEQYF. In DNA form, the CDR3 reads TGCGCCAGCAGCACAAGGACAGGGGGTCCCTCCTACGAGCAGTACTTC. The chain joins TRBV5-1 to TRBJ2-7, with 10 bases matching TRBD1. The V and J ends lost 4 bases and 0 bases, in that order; junction bases with no gene match: 7. The CDR3 is 16 residues long. The germline CDR1 and CDR2 sequences are SGHRS and YFSETQ. Together with reference TRBV5-1 and TRBJ2-7, the CDR3 gives the full variable domain: KAGVTQTPRYLIKTRGQQVTLSCSPISGHRSVSWYQQTPGQGLQFLFEYFSETQRNKGNFPGRFSGRQFSNSRSEMNVSTLELGDSALYLCASSTRTGGPSYEQYFGPGTRLTVT.

This clonotype has a handful of counts. The chain combines TRBV11-2 with TRBJ1-2; possibly TRBD1 for D (5 bases). This CDR3 is built from 14 residues. Germline loops: CDR1 SGHAT, CDR2 FQNNGV. The V gene lost 4 bases and the J gene lost 7 bases, with 16 bases spanning the gap. This chain's CDR3 is CASSSERQIPGYTF. The CDR3 DNA reads TGTGCCAGCAGCTCAGAAAGACAGATCCCTGGCTACACCTTC.

The gene calls are TRBV19 and TRBJ2-1, with a possible D match to TRBD2 (6 bases). Trimming shortened V by 5 bases and J by 6 bases, and 11 bases separated the two germline ends. CDR3 size: 13 residues. Germline V gene lookup returns CDR1 LNHDA and CDR2 SQIVND (reference sequence). The CDR3 protein is CASSWRGGNEQFF. Here the CDR3 DNA reads TGTGCCAGTAGTTGGAGGGGCGGCAATGAGCAGTTCTTC.

This clonotype was counted between two and nine times. The chain recombines TRBV7-9 with TRBJ2-1; TRBD2 matches at 11 bases. Unmatched junction bases numbered 5, after V lost 5 bases and J lost 5 bases. Germline loops: CDR1 SEHNR, CDR2 FQNEAQ (reference sequence). CDR3 length: 15 amino acids. This CDR3 reads CASSPTSGSHNEQFF. In nucleotides, the CDR3 is TGTGCCAGCAGCCCCACTAGCGGGAGCCACAATGAGCAGTTCTTC.

This clonotype was counted at least ten times. V usage is TRBV7-2 and J usage is TRBJ1-6; tentatively, D is TRBD1 (5 bases). Germline CDR1 and CDR2: SGHTA and FQGNSA. This CDR3 spans 18 amino acids. V lost 5 bases and J lost 0, with 17 bases in between. The CDR3, as DNA: TGTGCCAGCAGCCGGACACAGCGGTGGAGCTCCTATAATTCACCCCTCCACTTT. Translating gives CASSRTQRWSSYNSPLHF. Complete variable domain (other parts from reference TRBV7-2 and TRBJ1-6): GAGVSQSPSNKVTEKGKDVELRCDPISGHTALYWYRQSLGQGLEFLIYFQGNSAPDKSGLPSDRFSAERTGGSVSTLTIQRTQQEDSAVYLCASSRTQRWSSYNSPLHFGNGTRLTVT.

The gene calls are TRBV7-9 and TRBJ1-2; D is uncertain. Trimming shortened V by 5 bases and J by 10 bases, and 11 bases separated the two germline ends. The germline V gene encodes CDR1 SEHNR and CDR2 FQNEAQ (reference sequence). This CDR3 contains 11 residues. CDR3 sequence: CASSLGNLYTF. In nucleotides, the CDR3 is TGTGCCAGCAGCCTAGGTAATCTCTACACCTTC.

This clonotype was seen more than once but under ten times. The chain is built from TRBV6-1 and TRBJ2-3, with 10 bases matching TRBD1. Germline V lookup: CDR1 MNHNS, CDR2 SASEGT. The CDR3 spans 15 residues. Trimming at V came to 1 base and at J to 4 bases, leaving 2 bases not matched to a gene. CDR3 sequence (DNA): TGTGCCAGCAGTGAAGAGACAGGGGGCGCAGATACGCAGTATTTT. It encodes CASSEETGGADTQYF.

This clonotype is large in the sample. The chain combines TRBV6-1 with TRBJ2-6; 10 nucleotides agree with TRBD2. In germline, CDR1 is MNHNS, CDR2 SASEGT. The CDR3 has 16 amino acids. Trimming cost V 4 bases and J 0 bases; bases outside gene matches: 0. DNA for the CDR3: TGTGCCAGCAGTGGGACTAGCGGCTCTGGGGCCAACGTCCTGACTTTC. This gives the protein CASSGTSGSGANVLTF.